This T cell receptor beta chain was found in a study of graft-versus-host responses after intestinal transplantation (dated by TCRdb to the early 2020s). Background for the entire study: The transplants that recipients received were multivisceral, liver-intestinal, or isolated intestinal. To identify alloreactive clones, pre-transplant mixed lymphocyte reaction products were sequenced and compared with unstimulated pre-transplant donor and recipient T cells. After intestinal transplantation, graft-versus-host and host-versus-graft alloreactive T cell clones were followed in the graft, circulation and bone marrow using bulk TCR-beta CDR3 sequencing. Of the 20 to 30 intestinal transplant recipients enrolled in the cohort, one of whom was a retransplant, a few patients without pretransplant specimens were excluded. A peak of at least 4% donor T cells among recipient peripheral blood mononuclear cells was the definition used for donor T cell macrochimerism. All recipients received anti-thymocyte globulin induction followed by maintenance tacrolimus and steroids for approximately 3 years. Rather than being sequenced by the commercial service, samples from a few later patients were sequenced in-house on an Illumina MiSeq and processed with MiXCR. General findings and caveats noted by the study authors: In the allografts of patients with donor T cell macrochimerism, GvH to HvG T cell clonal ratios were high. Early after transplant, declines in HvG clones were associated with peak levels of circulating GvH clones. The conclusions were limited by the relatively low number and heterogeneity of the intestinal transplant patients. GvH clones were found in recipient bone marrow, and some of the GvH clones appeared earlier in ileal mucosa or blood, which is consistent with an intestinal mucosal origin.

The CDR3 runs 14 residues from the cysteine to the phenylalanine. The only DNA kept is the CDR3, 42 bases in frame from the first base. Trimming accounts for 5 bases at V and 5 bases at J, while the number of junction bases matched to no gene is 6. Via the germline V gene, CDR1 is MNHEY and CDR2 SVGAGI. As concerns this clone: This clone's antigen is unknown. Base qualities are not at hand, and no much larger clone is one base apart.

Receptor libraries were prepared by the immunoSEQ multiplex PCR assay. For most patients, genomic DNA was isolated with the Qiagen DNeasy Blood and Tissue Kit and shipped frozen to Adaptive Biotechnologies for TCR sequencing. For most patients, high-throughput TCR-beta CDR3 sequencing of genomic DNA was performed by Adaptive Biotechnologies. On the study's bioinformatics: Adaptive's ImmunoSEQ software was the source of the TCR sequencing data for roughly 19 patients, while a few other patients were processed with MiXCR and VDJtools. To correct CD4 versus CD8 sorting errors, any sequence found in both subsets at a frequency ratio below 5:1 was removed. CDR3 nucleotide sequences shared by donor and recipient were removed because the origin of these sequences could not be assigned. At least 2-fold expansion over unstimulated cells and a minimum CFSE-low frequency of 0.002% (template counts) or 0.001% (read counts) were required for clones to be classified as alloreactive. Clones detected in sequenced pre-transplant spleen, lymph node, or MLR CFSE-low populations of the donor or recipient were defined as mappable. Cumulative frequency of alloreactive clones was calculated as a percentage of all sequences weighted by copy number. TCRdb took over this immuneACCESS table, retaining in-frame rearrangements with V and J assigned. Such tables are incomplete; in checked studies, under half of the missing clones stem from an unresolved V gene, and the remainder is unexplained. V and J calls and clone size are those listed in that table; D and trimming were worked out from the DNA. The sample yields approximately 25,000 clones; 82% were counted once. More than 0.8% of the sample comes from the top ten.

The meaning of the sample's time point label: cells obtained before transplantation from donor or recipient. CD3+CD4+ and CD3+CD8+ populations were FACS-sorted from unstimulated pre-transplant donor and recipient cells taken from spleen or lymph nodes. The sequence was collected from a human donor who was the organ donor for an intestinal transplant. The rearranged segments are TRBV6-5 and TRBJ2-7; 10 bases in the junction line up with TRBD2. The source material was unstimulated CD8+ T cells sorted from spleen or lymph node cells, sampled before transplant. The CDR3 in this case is CASSPTSGYDEQYF. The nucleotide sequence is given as TGTGCCAGCAGTCCGACTAGCGGGTACGACGAGCAGTACTTC.